The TCR beta chain under discussion was sequenced for a study of long-term antiretroviral therapy in people with HIV. It was version v3.0 of the immunoSEQ assay that was run at survey level. Sequencing used immunoSEQ multiplex PCR; TCRdb keeps in-frame clones, though not all of them. The sample yields around 30,000 clones, about 85% seen once. The material sequenced was unsorted PBMCs, taken 3 years after starting antiretroviral therapy. The sequence was collected from a man between 40 and 49 years old with HIV.

The CDR3 region has the DNA TGTGCTAGTGGTTTGTATAGGTGGGAGCAGTACTTC. This codes for CASGLYRWEQYF. The rearrangement uses TRBV12-5 and TRBJ2-7, with D uncertain. Germline V gives CDR1 LGHNT, CDR2 FRNRAP. CDR3 length equals 12 residues. Deletions cut 2 bases from V and 7 bases from J, with 9 bases between.